This TCR beta chain was observed in a study of shared clonotypes between healthy human individuals. Overall study results and limits: Depth of sequencing was expected to influence donor clonotype sharing. Generation probabilities were higher for clonotypes shared across all four sorted-subset donors than for unshared ones.

At a deep level, the assay was run. Across several immunoSEQ plates, the genomic DNA of each subset was split evenly. TCRdb's copy holds only in-frame clones and misses some; the assay was immunoSEQ multiplex PCR. This table holds more than 2 million clones, just over 90% found once. Comment on this clone: Antigen: not known.

Naive CD8 populations comprised CD45RO-negative cells positively selected for CCR7, excluding terminally differentiated effector memory CD45RA+ cells. This clonotype was obtained from a man younger than 30 in good health. Some clones in this sample may be carry-over from other donors' samples. The specimen was naive CD8+ T cells from PBMCs.

In DNA form, the CDR3 reads TGCAGCGTTGTGGGCAGAAACAACGAGCAGTACTTC. As protein: CSVVGRNNEQYF. The chain joins TRBV29-1 to TRBJ2-7; D ambiguous. The germline V and J ends were trimmed by 4 bases and 5 bases, with 12 bases remaining between them. Germline-derived CDR1 and CDR2 are SQVTM and ANQGSEA. The CDR3 totals 12 residues.